Below, 31 T cell receptor beta chains from the same sample are listed, as sequenced in a study of cytomegalovirus exposure and HLA in healthy donors. Primers for the PCR totalled 60 Vbeta and 13 Jbeta. Here immunoSEQ multiplex PCR was the method, and the copy in TCRdb shows in-frame clones only, minus some. Among roughly 180,000 clones, 70% to 80% were seen once, and the ten largest hold about 1.3%. Material: PBMCs. The receptor source for this set is a man aged 25-45 years in good health and CMV-seronegative.

The rearrangement uses TRBV7-9 and TRBJ2-4; perhaps TRBD2 as D (5 bases). V dropped 7 bases and J dropped 1 base, with 11 bases sitting between them. Germline V CDR1 and CDR2: SEHNR, FQNEAQ (reference sequence). The CDR3 is made up of 14 amino acids. CDR3 coding DNA: TGTGCCAGCAACTCCGGCGGGGCCAAAAACATTCAGTACTTC. It codes for CASNSGGAKNIQYF.

The chain combines TRBV23-1 with TRBJ2-2; 7 bases are shared with TRBD1. TRBV23-1 is filed as an ORF, its function uncertain. This CDR3 contains 15 residues. With V trimmed by 7 bases and J by 2 bases, 7 bases remained unmatched. CDR3 DNA: TGCGCCAGCACTCGGGACAGAGCTAACACCGGGGAGCTGTTTTTT. This sequence encodes CASTRDRANTGELFF.

The chain uses TRBV4-3 and TRBJ1-6; D remains ambiguous. Germline-derived CDR1 and CDR2 are LGHNA and YSLEER. The CDR3 loop spans 17 amino acids. Trimming shortened V by 0 bases and J by 3 bases, and 12 bases separated the two germline ends. CDR3 in DNA: TGCGCCAGCAGCCAAGAATTGTCACGTAGCTATAATTCACCCCTCCACTTT. It specifies CASSQELSRSYNSPLHF.

The chain links TRBV7-9 to TRBJ1-4; possible D gene TRBD1, 6 bases. The CDR3 runs to 14 residues. The V end lost 2 bases, the J end lost 7 bases, and 11 bases lay between the germline ends. CDR1 is SEHNR, CDR2 FQNEAQ, per germline (reference sequence). The CDR3 protein is CASSLNWGREKLFF. Written as DNA, the CDR3 is TGTGCCAGCAGCTTAAACTGGGGGCGTGAAAAACTGTTTTTT.

The rearrangement links TRBV4-3 to TRBJ2-7; 10 bases line up with TRBD2. V lost 3 bases to trimming and J lost 0 bases; unmatched junction nucleotides: 2. The CDR3 is 15 residues long. In germline, CDR1 is LGHNA, CDR2 YSLEER. The CDR3 region has the DNA TGCGCCAGCAGCCACACTAGCGGGGTCTCCTACGAGCAGTACTTC. The encoded protein is CASSHTSGVSYEQYF.

The CDR3 sequence: CASSVPKTGSPLEQYF. CDR3 sequence (DNA): TGTGCCAGCAGCGTGCCTAAGACAGGGTCCCCTTTAGAGCAGTACTTC. V is TRBV5-4 and J is TRBJ2-7; 7 nucleotides match TRBD1. Trimming cost V 4 bases and J 7 bases; bases outside gene matches: 17. Germline CDR1 SGHNT, CDR2 YYREEE (reference sequence). The CDR3 has 16 amino acids.

This clone has a handful of counts. This rearrangement joins TRBV30 to TRBJ2-7; D gene unclear. With 5 bases removed from V and 7 bases from J, the gap between germline ends came to 18 bases. Germline CDR1 is GTSNPN and CDR2 is SVGIG (reference sequence). CDR3 length equals 13 residues. CDR3 nucleotide sequence: TGTGCCTGGGTTAGCTCTACCACTGGGGAGCAGTACTTC. Encoded protein: CAWVSSTTGEQYF. The variable domain in full, with the rest retrieved from reference TRBV30 and TRBJ2-7, is SQTIHQWPATLVQPVGSPLSLECTVEGTSNPNLYWYRQAAGRGLQLLFYSVGIGQISSEVPQNLSASRPQDRQFILSSKKLLLSDSGFYLCAWVSSTTGEQYFGPGTRLTVT.

This clone was detected once. The V call is TRBV28, the J call TRBJ2-1; the match to TRBD2 covers 12 bases. The CDR3 has 15 residues. The junction had 8 bases not matched to a gene; V was cut back by 2 bases and J by 12 bases. CDR1 is MDHEN and CDR2 is SYDVKM in the germline V gene. As DNA, the CDR3 is TGTGCCAGCAGTTTAGCGGCTAGCGGGAGGGCTTGGCAGTTCTTC. This codes for CASSLAASGRAWQFF. Variable domain in full (rest from reference TRBV28 and TRBJ2-1): DVKVTQSSRYLVKRTGEKVFLECVQDMDHENMFWYRQDPGLGLRLIYFSYDVKMKEKGDIPEGYSVSREKKERFSLILESASTNQTSMYLCASSLAASGRAWQFFGPGTRLTVL.

The chain is built from TRBV4-3 and TRBJ1-5; weak D call: TRBD1 (5 bases). The germline CDR1 and CDR2 sequences are LGHNA and YSLEER. CDR3 length equals 15 residues. V dropped 0 bases and J dropped 7 bases, with 13 bases sitting between them. The CDR3 here is CASSQDAGIGQPQHF. CDR3 coding DNA: TGCGCCAGCAGCCAAGACGCAGGGATCGGGCAGCCCCAGCATTTT.

The chain employs TRBV15 and TRBJ2-5, with D perhaps matching TRBD2 (6 bases). Deletions cut 3 bases from V and 3 bases from J, with 32 bases between. The CDR3 consists of 21 residues. Germline V gives CDR1 LNHNV, CDR2 YYDKDF (reference sequence). The CDR3 is CATSSGLNSGSVRTTKETQYF. The CDR3 DNA sequence: TGTGCCACCAGCAGTGGGTTGAACAGCGGCTCTGTCCGGACTACTAAAGAGACCCAGTACTTC.

This rearrangement joins TRBV28 to TRBJ1-2; 8 bases agree with TRBD1. The trim removed 3 bases at V and 4 bases at J, leaving 1 base unmatched. The CDR3 totals 13 residues. Germline lookup yields CDR1 MDHEN and CDR2 SYDVKM. The CDR3 coding sequence is TGTGCCAGCAGTTTGCAGGGGGCCTATGGCTACACCTTC. It translates to CASSLQGAYGYTF.

This clone came up a few times. The J gene is TRBJ2-7, the V gene TRBV11-2; TRBD2 is a possible D gene (6 bases). Per germline, CDR1 SGHAT and CDR2 FQNNGV. The CDR3 runs to 16 residues. V lost 5 bases and J 2 bases, leaving 19 bases between the germline ends. CDR3 sequence reads: CASSPRSGTPAYEQYF. Here the CDR3 DNA reads TGTGCCAGCAGCCCCCGATCCGGGACTCCAGCCTACGAGCAGTACTTC. Complete variable domain (other parts from reference TRBV11-2 and TRBJ2-7): EAGVAQSPRYKIIEKRQSVAFWCNPISGHATLYWYQQILGQGPKLLIQFQNNGVVDDSQLPKDRFSAERLKGVDSTLKIQPAKLEDSAVYLCASSPRSGTPAYEQYFGPGTRLTVT.

This rearrangement joins TRBV7-9 to TRBJ1-2; TRBD1 agrees at 11 bases. The germline V gene has CDR1 SEHNR and CDR2 FQNEAQ (reference sequence). This CDR3 spans 15 amino acids. Unmatched junction bases numbered 8, after V lost 5 bases and J lost 6 bases. CDR3 sequence (DNA): TGTGCCAGCAGCGAGGACAGGGGGCCCACAGATGGCTACACCTTC. Amino acid sequence: CASSEDRGPTDGYTF.

The DNA of the CDR3 is TGTGCCAGCAGCGTAACCTCGGGAGGTTACACAGATACGCAGTATTTT. Translated: CASSVTSGGYTDTQYF. The chain joins TRBV9 to TRBJ2-3; TRBD2 agrees at 7 bases. Trimming at V came to 1 base and at J to 2 bases, leaving 7 bases not matched to a gene. Germline loops: CDR1 SGDLS, CDR2 YYNGEE. This CDR3 has 16 amino acids.

For this clone: The sample has other DNA sequences that encode this CDR3 too. The chain is built from TRBV5-4 and TRBJ1-4; D is undetermined. CDR1 and CDR2 (germline): SGHNT, YYREEE (reference sequence). This CDR3 region has 14 residues. Deletions cut 5 bases from V and 0 bases from J, with 8 bases between. The CDR3 here is CASSLSATNEKLFF. DNA for the CDR3: TGTGCCAGCAGTCTTAGTGCAACTAATGAAAAACTGTTTTTT. The full variable domain, completed using reference TRBV5-4 and TRBJ1-4, is ETGVTQSPTHLIKTRGQQVTLRCSSQSGHNTVSWYQQALGQGPQFIFQYYREEENGRGNFPPRFSGLQFPNYSSELNVNALELDDSALYLCASSLSATNEKLFFGSGTQLSVL.

The chain couples TRBV30 to TRBJ2-3; weak D call: TRBD1 (5 bases). V lost 4 bases and J lost 4, with 15 bases in between. CDR3 size: 14 residues. CDR1 GTSNPN and CDR2 SVGIG come from the germline V gene (reference sequence). CDR3 sequence (DNA): TGTGCCTGGATTAATTCGCAAGGGGCAGATACGCAGTATTTT. This sequence encodes CAWINSQGADTQYF.

This sequence joins TRBV4-3 and TRBJ2-5; 9 bases are shared with TRBD2. Germline V gene sequence: CDR1 LGHNA, CDR2 YSLEER. This CDR3 has 16 amino acids. The V gene end was trimmed by 5 bases and the J gene end by 5 bases; junction bases not matched to a gene: 12. The CDR3 DNA is TGCGCCAGCAGCAAAGGGATCGCGGGGGGGCAGGAGACCCAGTACTTC. Protein: CASSKGIAGGQETQYF.

This chain joins TRBV6-5 and TRBJ1-5; no clear D gene. The CDR3 has 14 residues. Per germline, CDR1 MNHEY and CDR2 SVGAGI. The ends were cut back, 5 bases at V and 6 bases at J, with 14 bases in the middle. CDR3 loop: CASSEEGGGQPQHF. CDR3 in DNA: TGTGCCAGCAGTGAGGAGGGCGGCGGTCAGCCCCAGCATTTT.

This clone was detected many times. V is TRBV4-1 and J is TRBJ2-7, with 7 bases identical to TRBD2. The V gene's germline CDR1 is MGHRA and CDR2 YSYEKL. This CDR3 is built from 15 residues. Trimming took 3 bases from V and 2 from J; bases not matched to a gene: 7. Here the CDR3 DNA reads TGCGCCAGCAGCCACCCCGGGGGGAGAACCTACGAGCAGTACTTC. It encodes CASSHPGGRTYEQYF.

CDR3 sequence (DNA): TGCGCCAGCAGCCCACCTAGCGGGAGGAGTGAGTTCTTC. Translated, it gives CASSPPSGRSEFF. This chain uses TRBV4-1 with TRBJ2-1; 11 nucleotides agree with TRBD2. The CDR3 loop spans 13 amino acids. CDR1 and CDR2 (germline): MGHRA, YSYEKL. With V trimmed by 4 bases and J by 14 bases, 7 bases remained unmatched.

The chain recombines TRBV4-1 with TRBJ2-3, with 12 nucleotides matching TRBD2. Unmatched junction bases numbered 6, after V lost 0 bases and J lost 2 bases. The CDR3 loop spans 18 amino acids. The germline CDR1 and CDR2 sequences are MGHRA and YSYEKL. CDR3 DNA: TGCGCCAGCAGCCAAGATCCGGGACTAGCGGGCCTCACAGATACGCAGTATTTT. It yields the protein CASSQDPGLAGLTDTQYF.

This chain joins TRBV19 and TRBJ2-5, with TRBD1 matching over 8 bases. V lost 5 bases to trimming and J lost 5 bases; unmatched junction nucleotides: 7. Germline V gene data show CDR1 as LNHDA and CDR2 as SQIVND (reference sequence). The CDR3 extends over 14 amino acids. The CDR3 bases are TGTGCCAGTAGTGCGGGACAGGTTCGGGAGACCCAGTACTTC. This gives the protein CASSAGQVRETQYF.

The V gene is TRBV28, the J gene TRBJ2-7; D may be TRBD1 (5 bases). V was trimmed by 8 bases and J by 4 bases, leaving 18 bases between them. This CDR3 contains 14 residues. CDR1 is MDHEN and CDR2 is SYDVKM in the germline V gene. The CDR3 here is CASRSTGRSYEQYF. CDR3 coding DNA: TGTGCCAGCCGCTCCACAGGAAGGTCGTACGAGCAGTACTTC.

The gene calls are TRBV15 and TRBJ2-7, with 7 bases matching TRBD1. The J segment lost 2 bases and the V segment lost 0 bases, leaving 13 bases of the junction unmatched. The CDR3 length is 18 residues. Looked up from germline, CDR1 is LNHNV and CDR2 is YYDKDF (reference sequence). The CDR3: CATSRDIKTSDRTYEQYF. CDR3 DNA: TGTGCCACCAGCAGAGATATTAAGACCTCGGACAGGACCTACGAGCAGTACTTC. Full variable domain (remainder filled in from reference TRBV15 and TRBJ2-7): DAMVIQNPRYQVTQFGKPVTLSCSQTLNHNVMYWYQQKSSQAPKLLFHYYDKDFNNEADTPDNFQSRRPNTSFCFLDIRSPGLGDTAMYLCATSRDIKTSDRTYEQYFGPGTRLTVT.

The chain has TRBV7-2 and TRBJ2-2, with unresolved D. Between the trimmed V and J ends, which lost 5 bases and 7 bases, there was a span of 17 bases. The CDR3 totals 15 residues. The V gene's germline CDR1 is SGHTA and CDR2 FQGNSA. CDR3 in amino acids: CASSQALHVGGELFF. The CDR3 DNA follows: TGTGCCAGCAGCCAAGCACTACACGTTGGCGGGGAGCTGTTTTTT. Looking up the rest from reference TRBV7-2 and TRBJ2-2 gives the full variable domain: GAGVSQSPSNKVTEKGKDVELRCDPISGHTALYWYRQSLGQGLEFLIYFQGNSAPDKSGLPSDRFSAERTGGSVSTLTIQRTQQEDSAVYLCASSQALHVGGELFFGEGSRLTVL.

The chain is built from TRBV18 and TRBJ2-1; TRBD2 agrees at 7 bases. V lost 2 bases and J lost 2; bases outside the gene matches: 6. This CDR3 comprises 16 residues. Germline values: CDR1 KGHSH, CDR2 LQKENI. This CDR3 reads CASSPRRERAYNEQFF. The DNA of the CDR3 is TGTGCCAGCTCACCAAGGCGGGAGAGGGCCTACAATGAGCAGTTCTTC. Filled out from reference TRBV18 and TRBJ2-1, the complete variable domain reads NAGVMQNPRHLVRRRGQEARLRCSPMKGHSHVYWYRQLPEEGLKFMVYLQKENIIDESGMPKERFSAEFPKEGPSILRIQQVVRGDSAAYFCASSPRRERAYNEQFFGPGTRLTVL.

The rearrangement links TRBV5-4 to TRBJ1-2, with 12 bases aligning to TRBD1. The J segment lost 8 bases and the V segment lost 5 bases, leaving 7 bases of the junction unmatched. Germline CDR1 reads SGHNT; CDR2 reads YYREEE (reference sequence). The CDR3 loop spans 14 amino acids. The CDR3, as DNA: TGTGCCAGCAGAAAGGGACAGGGGGCAGGGGGCTACACCTTC. Protein: CASRKGQGAGGYTF.

CDR3: CASSVTDLAQSSYEQYF. DNA for the CDR3: TGTGCCAGCAGTGTCACCGATCTAGCGCAGAGCTCCTACGAGCAGTACTTC. The chain carries TRBV6-1 and TRBJ2-7, with D maybe TRBD2 (6 bases). V was cut by 4 bases and J by 0 bases, with 19 bases left in between. The CDR3 consists of 17 residues. Germline V gives CDR1 MNHNS, CDR2 SASEGT.

The chain links TRBV4-1 to TRBJ1-5; the match to TRBD1 covers 8 bases. CDR3 size: 18 residues. V lost 0 bases, J lost 4 bases, and 11 bases stayed unmatched. Germline V gene data show CDR1 as MGHRA and CDR2 as YSYEKL. The CDR3 DNA is TGCGCCAGCAGCCAAGATAGCCTAAGGACAGGGCAAAATCAGCCCCAGCATTTT. As protein: CASSQDSLRTGQNQPQHF.

The gene calls are TRBV5-6 and TRBJ2-3, with 7 positions matching TRBD1. This CDR3 spans 15 amino acids. Trimming took 4 bases from V and 3 from J; bases not matched to a gene: 8. The germline V gene has CDR1 SGHDT and CDR2 YYEEEE. The CDR3, as DNA: TGTGCCAGCAGCCCCGACAGGGTTCTAACAGATACGCAGTATTTT. This gives the protein CASSPDRVLTDTQYF.

This rearrangement joins TRBV4-3 to TRBJ2-2, with 7 bases fitting TRBD1. Looked up from germline, CDR1 is LGHNA and CDR2 is YSLEER. J was trimmed by 6 bases and V by 8 bases; bases with no gene match: 12. The CDR3 extends over 15 amino acids. CDR3 amino acids: CASGRQGIDAGELFF. The CDR3 DNA reads as TGCGCCAGCGGGAGACAGGGTATAGACGCCGGGGAGCTGTTTTTT.